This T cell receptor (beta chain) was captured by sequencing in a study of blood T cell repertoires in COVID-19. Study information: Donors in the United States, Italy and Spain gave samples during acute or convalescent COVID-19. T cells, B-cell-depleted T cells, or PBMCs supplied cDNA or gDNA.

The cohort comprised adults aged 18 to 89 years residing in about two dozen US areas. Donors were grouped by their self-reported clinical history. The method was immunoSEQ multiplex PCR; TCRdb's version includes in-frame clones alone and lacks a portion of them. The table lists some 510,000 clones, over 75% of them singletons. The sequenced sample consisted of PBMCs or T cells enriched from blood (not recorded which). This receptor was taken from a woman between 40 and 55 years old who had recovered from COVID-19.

The DNA for the CDR3 is TGTGCCAGCAGTTTAGGAGAAACAGATACGCAGTATTTT. It specifies CASSLGETDTQYF. The chain has TRBV12-3 or TRBV12-4 and TRBJ2-3; D not certain. This CDR3 region has 13 residues. The germline V and J ends were trimmed by 1 base and 3 bases, with 5 bases remaining between them.